The 23 T cell receptor beta chains below all came from one sample that was sequenced in a study of T cell repertoires in cytomegalovirus infection. TCRdb reprocessed the reads via MiXCR and lists one record per CDR3 protein. The data hold approximately 180,000 distinct CDR3 sequences, with 7.5% to 10% observed a single time. Sequenced material: PBMCs. The receptor source for this set is a human donor in good health (CMV status not recorded). Some clones in this sample may be carry-over from other donors' samples.

The V gene is TRBV10-3, the J gene TRBJ2-3, with 9 bases that match TRBD1. Germline V gives CDR1 ENHRY, CDR2 SYGVKD. There are 16 residues in the CDR3. V was clipped by 11 bases and J by 2 bases; unmatched bases: 14. DNA for the CDR3: TGTGCCGTCCTTGACCCCGGACAGGGGAACACAGATACGCAGTATTTT. Protein product: CAVLDPGQGNTDTQYF.

This clonotype was observed many times. The J gene is TRBJ1-1, the V gene TRBV7-2, with a tentative D call TRBD1 (6 bases). The V gene lost 5 bases and the J gene lost 2 bases, with 12 bases spanning the gap. Germline CDR1 SGHTA, CDR2 FQGNSA. This CDR3 contains 14 residues. This CDR3 reads CASSPAGANTEAFF. The DNA for the CDR3 is TGTGCCAGCAGCCCGGCGGGGGCCAACACTGAAGCTTTCTTT.

The chain carries TRBV3-1 and TRBJ1-2; possibly TRBD1 for D (5 bases). V was shortened by 6 bases and J by 5 bases, with 16 bases between the two germline ends. The CDR3 is 14 amino acids. CDR1 is LGHDT and CDR2 is YNNKEL in the germline V gene (reference sequence). The CDR3 loop reads CASRSTGRIYGYTF. DNA for the CDR3: TGTGCCAGCAGAAGTACAGGAAGAATTTATGGCTACACCTTC.

This clonotype was picked up many times. CDR3 coding DNA: TGTGCCAGCAGCCCCCTGGGAACAGGGCATTATGGCTACACCTTC. Its protein product is CASSPLGTGHYGYTF. V and J are TRBV7-8 and TRBJ1-2; possibly TRBD1 for D (6 bases). The CDR3 spans 15 residues. V shed 5 bases and J shed 5 bases, with 18 bases lying between them. Germline values: CDR1 SGHVS, CDR2 FQNEAQ.

This clonotype was observed many times. The chain recombines TRBV6-2 or TRBV6-3 with TRBJ1-5; D call uncertain. Germline CDR1 reads MNHEY; CDR2 reads SVGEGT. The CDR3 is 15 residues long. Trimming removed 2 bases at V and 3 bases at J, with 11 bases between. CDR3 in DNA: TGTGCCAGCAGTTACGGTCTTACACCCAATCAGCCCCAGCATTTT. Translated: CASSYGLTPNQPQHF.

This clonotype was detected ten times or more. This chain uses TRBV7-8 with TRBJ2-7; TRBD1 aligns across 7 bases. The ends lost 5 bases at V and 4 bases at J; junction bases unmatched: 14. The CDR3 sequence is 16 residues long. In germline, CDR1 is SGHVS, CDR2 FQNEAQ. The CDR3 DNA follows: TGTGCCAGCAGCGAAAGGGACAGAAGAGAACTTTACGAGCAGTACTTC. This translates into CASSERDRRELYEQYF.

There are many counts of this clonotype. The CDR3 DNA sequence: TGCGCCAGCAGCCCTCTCCTCAAAAAAGACAGGGAGCAAGAGACCCAGTACTTC. Translating it yields CASSPLLKKDREQETQYF. The chain uses TRBV4-3 and TRBJ2-5, with TRBD1 matching over 7 bases. V dropped 4 bases and J dropped 2; count of bases not matched to a gene: 16. The germline V gene has CDR1 LGHNA and CDR2 YSLEER. The CDR3 covers 18 residues.

This clonotype was seen at least ten times. The chain recombines TRBV28 with TRBJ2-5; no definite D call. Trimming left V 7 bases short and J 5 bases short, with 11 bases between. Germline assignment: CDR1 MDHEN and CDR2 SYDVKM. The CDR3 has 12 residues. CDR3 DNA: TGTGCCAGCACTAACCCACAGGAGACCCAGTACTTC. Translated: CASTNPQETQYF.

This clonotype was observed at least ten times. This chain links TRBV7-2 with TRBJ2-5; the D gene could be TRBD1 or TRBD2 (5 bases each). V was shortened by 6 bases and J by 5 bases, with 13 bases between the two germline ends. The germline CDR1 and CDR2 sequences are SGHTA and FQGNSA. This CDR3 region has 13 residues. CDR3 loop: CASSQGELETQYF. DNA of the CDR3: TGTGCCAGCAGTCAAGGGGAGTTGGAGACCCAGTACTTC.

This clonotype was counted ten times or more. This rearrangement joins TRBV7-8 to TRBJ2-3, with 7 nucleotides matching TRBD1. This CDR3 has 15 amino acids. The ends lost 5 bases at V and 3 bases at J; junction bases unmatched: 8. Germline V gives CDR1 SGHVS, CDR2 FQNEAQ. In DNA form, the CDR3 reads TGTGCCAGCAGCCCCCGGGACAGAGCAACAGATACGCAGTATTTT. It codes for CASSPRDRATDTQYF.

This clonotype appeared many times. This chain connects TRBV7-9 to TRBJ1-2; D uncertain. The CDR3 totals 15 residues. The ends were cut back, 2 bases at V and 8 bases at J, with 18 bases in the middle. The germline V gene has CDR1 SEHNR and CDR2 FQNEAQ (reference sequence). In DNA, the CDR3 is TGTGCCAGCAGCTTAATGGCAGCTACCCCGCTGGGCTACACCTTC. Amino acid sequence: CASSLMAATPLGYTF.

Ten or more counts support this clonotype. CDR3 sequence (DNA): TGTGCCAGCACGCAAAACAGGGGGCGCTTCGGGAATGAGCAGTTCTTC. This gives the protein CASTQNRGRFGNEQFF. The V gene is TRBV28, the J gene TRBJ2-1; 9 bases are a match to TRBD1. The CDR3 runs 16 residues. Germline V gene data show CDR1 as MDHEN and CDR2 as SYDVKM. J was trimmed by 7 bases and V by 7 bases; bases with no gene match: 14.

A few counts support this clonotype. This chain links TRBV10-3 with TRBJ2-1, with TRBD2 matching over 8 bases. Germline V gives CDR1 ENHRY, CDR2 SYGVKD. The CDR3 sequence is 14 residues long. The V and J ends lost 6 bases and 5 bases, in that order; junction bases with no gene match: 6. The CDR3 loop is CAIRAGEGDNEQFF. CDR3 in DNA: TGTGCCATCAGAGCGGGAGAAGGCGACAATGAGCAGTTCTTC.

This clonotype was detected ten times or more. The chain has TRBV12-3 or TRBV12-4 and TRBJ1-3, with D maybe TRBD1 (5 bases). With 6 bases removed from V and 4 bases from J, the gap between germline ends came to 13 bases. The CDR3 is made up of 14 amino acids. The CDR3 sequence is CASSYGTAGNTIYF. The CDR3 nucleotides are TGTGCCAGCAGCTACGGGACGGCAGGAAACACCATATATTTT.

This clonotype was counted many times. The CDR3 sequence is CASSPRIGYTF. CDR3 bases: TGTGCCAGCAGCCCTAGGATTGGCTACACCTTC. The rearrangement joins TRBV7-2 to TRBJ1-2; D is uncertain. Germline V lookup: CDR1 SGHTA, CDR2 FQGNSA. The CDR3 has 11 amino acids. Trimming pared 5 bases from V and 7 bases from J, leaving 8 bases between.

In its sample, this clonotype was seen a few times. V gene TRBV10-3 combines with J gene TRBJ2-3; 7 nucleotides match TRBD2. This CDR3 comprises 14 residues. V was clipped by 8 bases and J by 1 base; unmatched bases: 6. Germline V gives CDR1 ENHRY, CDR2 SYGVKD. The CDR3 is CAIGVREGTDTQYF. The DNA for the CDR3 is TGTGCCATCGGGGTCCGGGAGGGCACAGATACGCAGTATTTT.

The rearrangement uses TRBV4-2 and TRBJ1-2; D gene uncertain. Germline CDR1 and CDR2: LGHNA and YNFKEQ. CDR3 length: 12 residues. Trimming removed 2 bases from V and 5 bases from J, with 6 bases in between. The CDR3: CASSQNIYGYTF. The DNA for the CDR3 is TGTGCCAGCAGCCAAAACATTTATGGCTACACCTTC.

This clonotype came up many times. This chain joins TRBV6-5 and TRBJ2-2, with D maybe TRBD2 (6 bases). The germline gives CDR1 MNHEY, CDR2 SVGAGI. The CDR3 is 16 residues long. V lost 2 bases, J lost 5 bases, and 15 bases lay in between. The CDR3 protein is CASSYGRNRKTGELFF. The DNA for the CDR3 is TGTGCCAGCAGTTACGGGAGGAACAGAAAGACCGGGGAGCTGTTTTTT.

This clonotype was counted a few times. The J gene is TRBJ1-1, the V gene TRBV14; D perhaps matches TRBD1 (6 bases). Between the trimmed V and J ends, which lost 5 bases and 3 bases, there was a span of 16 bases. This CDR3 is 15 amino acids long. Looked up from germline, CDR1 is SGHDN and CDR2 is FVKESK. The CDR3 DNA reads TGTGCCAGCAGCACCCGGAGGGGGATTGACACTGAAGCTTTCTTT. It yields the protein CASSTRRGIDTEAFF.

CDR3 protein: CASSDAPGQTYNEQFF. The CDR3 nucleotides read TGTGCCAGCAGCGACGCACCGGGACAGACCTACAATGAGCAGTTCTTC. This rearrangement joins TRBV12-3 or TRBV12-4 to TRBJ2-1, with 7 bases fitting TRBD1. The CDR3 has 16 residues. V shed 6 bases, J shed 2 bases, and the junction held 10 bases outside the gene matches.

This clonotype occurred a few times. V gene TRBV24-1 combines with J gene TRBJ2-3; 15 positions agree with TRBD2. J lost 3 bases, V lost 5 bases, and 11 bases had no gene match. The CDR3 length is 19 residues. In germline, CDR1 is KGHDR, CDR2 SFDVKD. CDR3 in DNA: TGTGCCACCAGTGGCTCCGGGACTAGCGGGAGGTTTCAGACAGATACGCAGTATTTT. Residues: CATSGSGTSGRFQTDTQYF.

This clonotype was recorded many times. The gene calls are TRBV29-1 and TRBJ2-7; the match to TRBD2 covers 10 bases. V dropped 4 bases and J dropped 3; count of bases not matched to a gene: 3. Germline CDR1 SQVTM, CDR2 ANQGSEA. The CDR3 length is 13 residues. This chain's CDR3 is CSVGLAGVYEQYF. The CDR3, as DNA: TGCAGCGTTGGTCTAGCGGGAGTCTACGAGCAGTACTTC.

The table lists this clonotype with a few counts. The chain has TRBV6-5 and TRBJ2-3, with 8 bases aligning to TRBD2. V gave up 0 bases and J gave up 2 bases; unmatched junction bases: 13. Germline values: CDR1 MNHEY, CDR2 SVGAGI. The CDR3 is made up of 19 amino acids. Here the CDR3 DNA reads TGTGCCAGCAGTTACTCGAGGGCCGGGACTAGTCGGATCACAGATACGCAGTATTTT. It specifies CASSYSRAGTSRITDTQYF.